The present entry profiles one TCR beta chain with its context. Its antigen is not identified. The sample belongs to a study of CD8+ T cells in alopecia areata. Notes on the study in general: Across lesional scalp, and particularly alopecia totalis/universalis, clonality surpassed that of normal scalp. Clarity of TCR sharing across patients fell short of that in mice, possibly HLA-related. Scalp sample sequencing also detects resident alphabeta T cells of normal skin.

Germline V lookup: CDR1 MNHNY, CDR2 SVGAGI (reference sequence). The CDR3 contains 15 residues. V was pared by 6 bases and J by 5 bases, with 19 bases between. Sequencing used cDNA as its template, made by extracting RNA and reverse transcribing it. Produced via immunoSEQ multiplex PCR; TCRdb's table is partial and in-frame only. Found here are almost 250,000 clones, roughly two thirds of them singletons; the top ten hold 1% to 1.5%. The sample in question was CD4+ T cells sorted from blood, obtained at week 0. The chain combines TRBV6-6 with TRBJ2-5; possibly TRBD1 or TRBD2 for D (5 bases each). The sequence came from a human donor with alopecia areata. CDR3 DNA sequence: TGTGCCAGCAGAATAAGACAGCCGGGGCGGGAGACCCAGTACTTC. Its translation is CASRIRQPGRETQYF.